Included here is one TCR beta chain sequence, with context. Its antigen is not yet known. The data originate from a study of CXCR3-negative and CXCR3-positive naive CD8 T cells (dated by TCRdb to the late 2010s). About the study as a whole: In total, 130 million to 150 million TRB reads were obtained, or roughly 1.5 +/- 0.3 million reads per library. Naive subsets from 5 or 6 donors and memory cells from 3 donors were included in the TRBV-TRBJ cluster analysis. Diversity and physicochemical repertoire analyses covered about a dozen donors pooled from two independent experiments. The paper's findings and limits, for the study overall: Compared with CXCR3-negative naive cells, CXCR3-positive naive cells had TRB CDR3s with higher hydrophobicity (lower Kidera factor 4), lower energy, and higher strength and volume indices. TRBV-TRBJ usage was similar between naive CXCR3-negative and CXCR3-positive cells from the same donor, while memory cells showed distinct patterns. Surface CD5, linked to self-reactivity in mice, was comparable between naive subsets; TCR interaction strength was therefore also inferred from TRB CDR3 physicochemical properties. CXCR3 expression partially decreased after cryopreservation, so most assays used freshly isolated PBMCs. Both naive subsets had comparably high repertoire diversity, while memory CD8+ T cells had much lower repertoire diversity.

Sequencing was carried out with a NextSeq 550. The Human TCR Profiling Kit (MiLaboratory) was used to make UMI-labeled 5' RACE TRB cDNA libraries. The full amount of extracted RNA was used for cDNA synthesis, and the full amount of resulting cDNA was used for PCR amplification. Libraries were prepared in parallel with an identical number of PCR cycles. Per the original workflow: With a minimum of two reads required per UMI, MIGEC and MiXCR pulled out about 49,000 +/- 11,000 unique UMI-labeled TRB cDNA molecules from each library. On average, approximately 40,000 +/- 10,000 functional in-frame TRB CDR3 nucleotide clonotypes lacking stop codons were found per library. After downsampling to 5000 UMI-labeled TRB molecules per sample, diversity metrics, including normalized Shannon-Wiener and Chao1, were computed in VDJtools. For the central five CDR3 residues, VDJtools calculated physicochemical properties weighted by clonotype size, namely interaction energy, strength, volume and Kidera factor 4. Once TCRdb had reprocessed the reads, it stored one entry per CDR3 protein sequence and supplied no DNA. These V and J calls rely on TCRdb rather than the paper's analysis. The sample table includes 100,000 to 150,000 distinct CDR3 sequences. The ten biggest clones cover approximately 0.3% of the sample.

For every CD8+ T cell subset, approximately 330,000 cells were flow-sorted straight into RLT lysis buffer, and each subset was sorted in triplicate. Naive CD8+ T cells were defined stringently as CD45RO-CCR7+CD27+CD95- to exclude memory contaminants. Standard density gradient centrifugation was used to isolate peripheral blood mononuclear cells from buffy coats. Naive CXCR3-negative and CXCR3-positive CD8+ T cells were flow-sorted using a FACSAria III. Total RNA was extracted from sorted cells with an RNeasy Mini Kit. This receptor was identified in a human donor in good health. Some clones in this sample may be carry-over from other donors' samples. Sequencing was done on a sample of naive CXCR3- CD8+ T cells from blood. The cell subset or site label of this sample denotes: CD45RO-CCR7+CD27+CD95- naive CD8+ T cells lacking CXCR3 (TNR3-).

The CDR3 amino acid sequence is: CASSRDLNYGYTF. The chain joins TRBV12-3 or TRBV12-4 to TRBJ1-2. The CDR3 goes from the cysteine to the phenylalanine over 13 residues. Only the protein sequence is given.